The T cell receptor (beta chain) under discussion was sequenced for a study of technical replicates of blood from a handful of donors. Measured with immunoSEQ multiplex PCR; TCRdb has only the in-frame clones, and not every one. The table lists more than 90,000 clones, 90% to 97% of them singletons. The junction had 10 bases not matched to a gene; V was cut back by 4 bases and J by 7 bases. From germline, CDR1 is SGHRS and CDR2 YFSETQ. This CDR3 region has 15 residues. This clonotype was obtained from a human donor in good health. The sample taken for sequencing was T cells isolated from PBMCs. V and J are TRBV5-1 and TRBJ1-2, with 10 bases fitting TRBD1. The CDR3 region has the DNA TGCGCCAGCAGCGAAGGGACAGGGGATGTCGGTGGCTACACCTTC. It specifies CASSEGTGDVGGYTF.